This TCR beta chain was captured by sequencing in a study of tumor-infiltrating lymphocytes in primary liver carcinoma. Comment on this clonotype: One junction end does not reproduce the germline sequence, and a read error may be involved.

The CDR3 is made up of 15 amino acids. From germline, CDR1 is SGHAT and CDR2 FQNNGV. Co-extracting RNA and DNA was done with about 17-31 mg of unsorted bulk tissue as input. TCR beta cDNA was made from 400 to 500 ng total RNA with a constant-region primer. Investigators got TCR beta libraries out of three nested multiplex PCR rounds, done with slightly modified ARM-PCR. PCR rounds one and two used TRBV1-TRBV30 forward primers with a C-beta reverse primer for around 9 cycles each. TCRdb reanalysed the multiplex PCR reads using MiXCR and keeps one entry per CDR3 protein. Altogether tens of thousands of distinct CDR3 sequences are present, about three quarters being singletons, with the ten largest covering around 30%.

The clonotype was recovered from a man aged 35-49 years with primary liver carcinoma and hepatitis B virus infection. The gene calls are TRBV11-2 and TRBJ2-3; D remains ambiguous. Sequenced: liver tumor tissue from sampling region 5. Subset of the sample: tumor region T5, tumor centre. The CDR3 region has the DNA TGTGTCAGCAGCCACACTAACGGCTTCGAGAATACGCAGTATTTT. As protein: CVSSHTNGFENTQYF.